Following are 12 T cell receptor beta chains from one sample sequenced in a study of response to subunit inactivated influenza vaccine (dated by TCRdb to 2017 to 2018). Libraries were made using RT-PCR. Sequencing took place on an Illumina HiSeq 2500. TCRdb reprocessed the public reads (quality trimming at Q25 with fastp, clone calling with MiXCR) and kept in-frame beta chains. Rows with a matching CDR3 protein are joined into one entry that keeps the most common DNA and genes. The sample table contains approximately 570,000 distinct CDR3 sequences; only one count was recorded for less than 10% of them. In total, the top ten clones hold over 10% of the sample. This sample comprised PBMCs from blood, obtained around 2 years after vaccination. The source of these receptors is a man between 50 and 69 years old who received an inactivated influenza vaccine. Donor details come from another sample of the same person, matched by shared clones.

V usage is TRBV20-1 and J usage is TRBJ2-2, with D perhaps assigned TRBD1 or TRBD2 (11 bases each). The CDR3 covers 19 residues. Trimming took 5 bases from V and 7 from J, leaving 32 bases between them. Germline CDR1 and CDR2: DFQATT and SNEGSKA (reference sequence). As DNA, the CDR3 is TGCAGTGCTGGATCCGGGACAGGGGGTCTAGCGGGAGGCCTCGGGGAGCTGTTTTTT. Translated: CSAGSGTGGLAGGLGELFF.

This clonotype showed up many times. This rearrangement joins TRBV20-1 to TRBJ2-1, with 11 bases that match TRBD2. Per germline, CDR1 DFQATT and CDR2 SNEGSKA (reference sequence). Germline trimming cut 0 bases from V and 7 bases from J; bases unmatched to any gene: 8. The CDR3 spans 16 residues. Here the CDR3 reads CSAREGSGRVRNEQFF. CDR3 nucleotides: TGCAGTGCTAGAGAAGGTAGCGGGAGGGTTAGGAATGAGCAGTTCTTC.

This clonotype appeared many times. The chain has TRBV9 and TRBJ1-2, with no clear D. Germline assignment: CDR1 SGDLS and CDR2 YYNGEE. This CDR3 spans 12 amino acids. V shed 3 bases and J shed 4 bases, with 7 bases lying between them. The DNA of the CDR3 is TGTGCCAGCAGCGCAAACAGCTATGGCTACACCTTC. Encoded protein: CASSANSYGYTF.

With respect to this clonotype: A much larger clone differs by one base, so this may be a read error. The chain joins TRBV29-1 to TRBJ2-3; 13 bases match TRBD2. The J segment lost 2 bases and the V segment lost 5 bases, leaving 13 bases of the junction unmatched. This CDR3 has 18 amino acids. The germline V gene encodes CDR1 SQVTM and CDR2 ANQGSEA. CDR3 region: CSVNGLAGVQGSTDTQYF. The CDR3 nucleotides read TGCAGCGTTAACGGACTAGCGGGAGTTCAAGGATCCACAGATACGCAGTATTTT.

The CDR3 nucleotides are TGCGCCAGCATCTCTCGGGGGGAGGAGCAGTACTTC. It codes for CASISRGEEQYF. V and J are TRBV5-1 and TRBJ2-7, with 7 bases matching TRBD2. Per germline, CDR1 SGHRS and CDR2 YFSETQ. The length of the CDR3 is 12 residues. V was pared by 6 bases and J by 7 bases, with 7 bases of the junction left unmatched.

This clonotype was counted only a few times. The V call is TRBV28, the J call TRBJ2-1; 9 positions match TRBD2. Germline V gene data show CDR1 as MDHEN and CDR2 as SYDVKM. V was pared by 3 bases and J by 10 bases, with 7 bases of the junction left unmatched. The CDR3 totals 14 residues. The CDR3 nucleotides are TGTGCCAGCAGTTTGCTAGCGGGAAGCCGCGAGCAGTTCTTC. Translated, it gives CASSLLAGSREQFF.

This sequence joins TRBV6-2 or TRBV6-3 and TRBJ2-1; D may be TRBD1 (6 bases). V was clipped by 6 bases and J by 3 bases, with 15 bases between them. CDR1 is MNHEY, CDR2 SVGEGT, per germline. The CDR3 is 15 amino acids. CDR3 sequence (DNA): TGTGCCAGCAGAGAGCCGGGACACAACTACAATGAGCAGTTCTTC. Translation gives CASREPGHNYNEQFF.

V gene TRBV6-2 or TRBV6-3 combines with J gene TRBJ2-7, with 9 bases aligning to TRBD2. Unmatched junction bases numbered 7, after V lost 7 bases and J lost 6 bases. This CDR3 spans 13 amino acids. CDR1 is MNHEY, CDR2 SVGEGT, per germline. The CDR3 spells CASTLAGGGEQYF. As DNA, the CDR3 is TGTGCCAGCACTTTGGCGGGAGGGGGCGAGCAGTACTTC.

This clonotype was observed a few times. The V gene is TRBV15, the J gene TRBJ2-5; D not resolved. The germline V gene encodes CDR1 LNHNV and CDR2 YYDKDF (reference sequence). The CDR3 length is 10 residues. Trimming took off 5 bases at V and 5 bases at J, with 3 bases between the two ends. CDR3: CATSGETQYF. In DNA, the CDR3 is TGTGCCACCAGCGGGGAGACCCAGTACTTC.

This chain uses TRBV19 with TRBJ1-5; maybe TRBD1 (5 bases). Per germline, CDR1 LNHDA and CDR2 SQIVND (reference sequence). This CDR3 contains 15 residues. V was trimmed by 3 bases and J by 6 bases, leaving 15 bases between them. The CDR3 sequence is CASSISQGGRQPQHF. The CDR3 bases are TGTGCCAGTAGTATTAGTCAGGGCGGACGTCAGCCCCAGCATTTT.

At least ten counts were recorded for this clonotype. The chain couples TRBV4-1 to TRBJ1-2; D gene unclear. V gave up 1 base and J gave up 8 bases, with 8 bases separating them. In germline, CDR1 is MGHRA, CDR2 YSYEKL. This CDR3 has 12 residues. The CDR3 protein is CASSQGFGGYTF. The CDR3 DNA reads as TGCGCCAGCAGCCAAGGGTTCGGAGGCTACACCTTC.

The V call is TRBV7-9, the J call TRBJ2-1; 7 bases are a match to TRBD2. V was clipped by 2 bases and J by 0 bases; unmatched bases: 7. The CDR3 totals 17 residues. Germline V gene sequence: CDR1 SEHNR, CDR2 FQNEAQ (reference sequence). The CDR3 is CASSLIGSGSSYNEQFF. CDR3 DNA: TGTGCCAGCAGCTTAATCGGTAGCGGGTCCTCCTACAATGAGCAGTTCTTC.